This T cell receptor (beta chain) was documented in a study of blood T cells in healthy people across ages (dated by TCRdb to 2013 to 2016). Background on the whole study: In model experiments, template switching captured about one uniquely barcoded TCR beta cDNA molecule for every two T cells. Using deep sequencing normalized with unique cDNA molecular identifiers, the study measured how TCR beta repertoire diversity changes with age. The donors were split into four age groups: young (average about 16 years), middle-aged (around 40), aged (approximately 59) and long-lived (under 90). To avoid experimental bias, donors of different ages were distributed randomly across sequencing lanes. The study analyzed two additional independent replicas of 1 million unique cDNA reads from the same blood draw for two donors, one aged 18 to 29 and one aged 80 or older.

Note on this clonotype: The antigen this receptor binds is unknown. The record has no base qualities; no much larger clone is one base away.

Points the paper makes about the study in general: Observed TCR beta diversity per million T cells fell roughly linearly with age, and a significant reduction was already apparent by age around 36. Compared with the aged group, more naive CD4+ T cells, fewer expanded clones and increased TCR diversity were shown by the long-lived group, suggesting age selection. Conclusive comparison of naive and antigen-experienced compartments was prevented by the profiling of bulk unsorted PBMCs. The CMV infection status of donors was not known, potentially confounding age-related changes in expanded clonotypes. Estimates of total diversity from one million sequenced T cells were regarded as lower bounds and underestimates. Observed TCR beta diversity correlated strongly with the percentage of naive T cells measured by flow cytometry.

The donors were roughly 39 Caucasian individuals from Russia, aged roughly 6 to 100 years, who were systemically healthy. Each donor gave 8 to 10 milliliters of peripheral blood, collected into EDTA-treated Vacutainer tubes. Ficoll-Paque density-gradient centrifugation was used to isolate PBMCs, with at least 6 million per sample. Total RNA was extracted from PBMCs with Trizol reagent, with at least 5.5 micrograms obtained per sample. Naive CD45RAhigh/CD27high T cell percentages were measured by flow cytometry on a PBMC aliquot from every donor. V is trimmed back by 1 base and J by 1 base, and the junction contains 6 bases that no gene match accounts for. The germline V gene (reference sequence) supplies CDR1 DFQATT and CDR2 SNEGSKA. The CDR3 sequence holds 16 residues, the cysteine and phenylalanine included. The DNA shown is the 48-base CDR3, in frame from base 1. Library preparation employed 5' RACE. Sequenced on an Illumina HiSeq 2500. A second PCR of about 7 to 12 cycles was run with a J-beta primer mix and a sample-barcoded 5' primer. A template-switch 5' adaptor carrying 12 random nucleotides introduced a unique molecular identifier onto each TCR beta cDNA molecule. At least 3 million CDR3-containing paired-end reads were obtained from each sample. First-strand cDNA was synthesized from all RNA with the Mint cDNA synthesis kit, primed by a TRBC-specific oligonucleotide. All cDNA was treated with uracil-DNA glycosylase and then went through a first 18-cycle PCR with the universal primers M1SS and BC2_uni_R. In the authors' own workflow: For normalization, 1 million high-quality reads, each with a distinct molecular identifier, were randomly selected from each sample. Instead of being binned into consensus sequences, reads that shared molecular identifiers were thrown out. MiTCR, set to a Q25 quality threshold and the strictest error-elimination algorithm, was used for CDR3 identification, clonotype clustering and error correction. Lower-bound total TCR beta diversity was estimated with a nonparametric unseen species model using Euler transformation. Through fastp at Q25 and MiXCR, TCRdb rebuilt clones from the public reads, retaining in-frame beta chains. Each CDR3 protein gets just one entry, which takes the most common genes and DNA from the rows behind it. These V and J calls derive from TCRdb rather than the authors' analysis. This sample holds around 620,000 distinct CDR3 sequences; 25% to 30% were observed only once. Of the sample, around 18% is held by the ten largest clones.

Sequencing used blood. This sequence originates from a woman aged 70 to 79 in good health. The sequence joins TRBV20-1 to TRBJ2-5; 10 central nucleotides agree with TRBD2. The CDR3 sequence is CSARVAGGRFQETQYF. The nucleotide sequence reads TGCAGTGCTAGAGTAGCGGGGGGCCGCTTCCAAGAGACCCAGTACTTC.